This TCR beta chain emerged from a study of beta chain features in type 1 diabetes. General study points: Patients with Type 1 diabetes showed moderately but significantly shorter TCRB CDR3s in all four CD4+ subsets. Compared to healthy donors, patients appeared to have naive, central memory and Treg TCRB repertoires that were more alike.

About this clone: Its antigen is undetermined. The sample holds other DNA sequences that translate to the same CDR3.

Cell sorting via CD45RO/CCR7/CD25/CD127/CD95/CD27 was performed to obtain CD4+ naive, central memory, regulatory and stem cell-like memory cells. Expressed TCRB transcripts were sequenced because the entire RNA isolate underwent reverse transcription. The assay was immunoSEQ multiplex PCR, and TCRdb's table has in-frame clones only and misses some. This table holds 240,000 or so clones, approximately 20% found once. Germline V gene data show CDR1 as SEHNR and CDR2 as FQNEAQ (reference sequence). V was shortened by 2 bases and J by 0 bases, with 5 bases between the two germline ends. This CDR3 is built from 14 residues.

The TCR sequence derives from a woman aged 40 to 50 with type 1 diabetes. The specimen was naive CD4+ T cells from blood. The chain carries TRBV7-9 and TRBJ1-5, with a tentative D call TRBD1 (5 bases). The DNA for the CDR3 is TGTGCCAGCAGCTTACAGGGTAGCAATCAGCCCCAGCATTTT. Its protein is CASSLQGSNQPQHF.